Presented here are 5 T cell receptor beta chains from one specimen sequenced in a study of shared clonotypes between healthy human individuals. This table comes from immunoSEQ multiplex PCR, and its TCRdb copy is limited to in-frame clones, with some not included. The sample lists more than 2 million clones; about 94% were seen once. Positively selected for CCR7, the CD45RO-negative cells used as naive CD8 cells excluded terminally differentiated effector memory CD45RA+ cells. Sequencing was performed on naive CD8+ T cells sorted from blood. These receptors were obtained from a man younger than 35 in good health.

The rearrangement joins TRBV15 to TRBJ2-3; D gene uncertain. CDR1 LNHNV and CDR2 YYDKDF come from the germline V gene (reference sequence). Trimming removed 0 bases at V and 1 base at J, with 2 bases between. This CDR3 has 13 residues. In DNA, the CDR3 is TGTGCCACCAGCAGAGACGGCACAGATACGCAGTATTTT. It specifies CATSRDGTDTQYF.

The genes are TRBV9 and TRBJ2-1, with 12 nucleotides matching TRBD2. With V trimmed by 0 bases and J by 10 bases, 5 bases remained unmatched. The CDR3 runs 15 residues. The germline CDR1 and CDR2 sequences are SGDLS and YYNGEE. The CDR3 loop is CASSVEASGRDEQFF. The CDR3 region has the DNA TGTGCCAGCAGCGTAGAAGCTAGCGGGAGGGACGAGCAGTTCTTC.

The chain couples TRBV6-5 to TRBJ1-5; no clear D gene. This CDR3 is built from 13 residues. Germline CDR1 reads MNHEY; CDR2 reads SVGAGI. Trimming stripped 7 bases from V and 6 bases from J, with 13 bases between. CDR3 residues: CASTPAGGQPQHF. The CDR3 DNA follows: TGTGCCAGCACCCCCGCGGGAGGTCAGCCCCAGCATTTT.

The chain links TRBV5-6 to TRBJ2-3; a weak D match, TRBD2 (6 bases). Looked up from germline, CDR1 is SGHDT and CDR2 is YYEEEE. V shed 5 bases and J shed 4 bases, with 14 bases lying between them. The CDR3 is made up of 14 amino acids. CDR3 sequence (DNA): TGTGCCAGCAGTTCGGGACTGGGGGCAGATACGCAGTATTTT. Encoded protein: CASSSGLGADTQYF.

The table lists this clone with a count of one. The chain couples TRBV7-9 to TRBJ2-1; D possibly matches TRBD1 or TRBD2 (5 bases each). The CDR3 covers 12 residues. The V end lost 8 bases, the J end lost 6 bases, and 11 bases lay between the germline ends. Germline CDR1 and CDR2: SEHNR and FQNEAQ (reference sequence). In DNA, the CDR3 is TGTGCCAGCGGGGGTCCCCTCAATGAGCAGTTCTTC. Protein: CASGGPLNEQFF.